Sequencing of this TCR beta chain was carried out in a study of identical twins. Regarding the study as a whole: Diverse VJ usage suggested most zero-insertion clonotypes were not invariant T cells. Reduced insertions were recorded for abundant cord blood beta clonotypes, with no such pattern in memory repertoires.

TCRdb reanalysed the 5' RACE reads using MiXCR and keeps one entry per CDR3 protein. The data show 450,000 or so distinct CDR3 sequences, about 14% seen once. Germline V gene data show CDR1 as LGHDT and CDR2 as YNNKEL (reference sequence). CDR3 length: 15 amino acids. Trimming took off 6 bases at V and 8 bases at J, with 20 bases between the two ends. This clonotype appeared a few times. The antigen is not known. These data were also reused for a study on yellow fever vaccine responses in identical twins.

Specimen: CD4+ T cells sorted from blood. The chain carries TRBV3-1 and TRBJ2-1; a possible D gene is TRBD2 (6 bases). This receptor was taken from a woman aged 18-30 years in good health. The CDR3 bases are TGTGCCAGCAGTCCTTTACTAGCACGGGATGATGAGCAGTTCTTC. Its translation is CASSPLLARDDEQFF.